The 18 T cell receptor beta chains below were found in one sample sequenced in a study of monozygotic twins with inflammatory bowel disease. TCRdb re-called the 5' RACE reads, yielding one record per CDR3 amino acid sequence without DNA. The repertoire shows 350,000 to 500,000 distinct CDR3 sequences; the top ten hold 2% to 3%. What was sequenced was blood. Receptor source: a human donor with ulcerative colitis or Crohn's disease, or a healthy co-twin of an affected twin (not recorded which).

The genes are TRBV28 and TRBJ1-5; there is no DNA to check the TCRdb D call of TRBD1. CDR3 length: 15 amino acids. Per the germline V gene, CDR1 is MDHEN and CDR2 is SYDVKM. CDR3: CASTSLTGVNQPQHF.

The rearrangement joins TRBV12-3 or TRBV12-4 to TRBJ2-2; TCRdb lists TRBD1, though no DNA is available to test this call. This CDR3 has 15 residues. The CDR3 is CASSSPGTGRERLFF.

The V call is TRBV2, the J call TRBJ1-2; the TCRdb call, TRBD1, lacks DNA for checking. Germline CDR1 SNHLY, CDR2 FYNNEI. CDR3 size: 13 residues. The CDR3 sequence: CASSFDRNYGYTF.

The V call is TRBV7-2, the J call TRBJ2-1. The CDR3 sequence is 13 residues long. In germline, CDR1 is SGHTA, CDR2 FQGNSA. Here the CDR3 reads CASSLDWVNEQFF.

The chain employs TRBV12-3 or TRBV12-4 and TRBJ2-2; TCRdb calls TRBD1, which cannot be checked without DNA. The CDR3 consists of 15 residues. The CDR3 spells CASSFDSANTGELFF.

The gene calls are TRBV20-1 and TRBJ2-7; the D gene TCRdb calls, TRBD2, cannot be checked with no DNA. The germline gives CDR1 DFQATT, CDR2 SNEGSKA (reference sequence). The CDR3 covers 14 residues. The CDR3 sequence is CSASRSGARYEQYF.

The CDR3 sequence is CASSPMGAAEAFF. The chain recombines TRBV18 with TRBJ1-1. This CDR3 spans 13 amino acids. Per germline, CDR1 KGHSH and CDR2 LQKENI.

The J gene is TRBJ2-7, the V gene TRBV5-1; as DNA is missing, the TRBD1 call by TCRdb cannot be tested. Germline-derived CDR1 and CDR2 are SGHRS and YFSETQ. This CDR3 contains 15 residues. The CDR3 loop reads CASSFVTGGTYEQYF.

V is TRBV28 and J is TRBJ2-5; the D gene TCRdb calls, TRBD1, cannot be checked with no DNA. Per the germline V gene, CDR1 is MDHEN and CDR2 is SYDVKM. The CDR3 runs to 14 residues. CDR3 residues: CASLGSPQVETQYF.

This rearrangement joins TRBV12-3 or TRBV12-4 to TRBJ1-4; the D call of TRBD1 rests on TCRdb alone, since no DNA is present to check it. The CDR3 runs 16 residues. Here the CDR3 reads CASSLATGATNEKLFF.

The CDR3 protein is CASSPIAGGLDEQFF. The rearrangement uses TRBV6-1 and TRBJ2-1; the D call from TCRdb, TRBD2, cannot be confirmed without DNA. The CDR3 sequence is 15 residues long. In germline, CDR1 is MNHNS, CDR2 SASEGT.

V and J are TRBV3-1 and TRBJ1-1. The CDR3 extends over 12 amino acids. Looked up from germline, CDR1 is LGHDT and CDR2 is YNNKEL (reference sequence). This chain's CDR3 is CASSQLNTEAFF.

The CDR3 sequence: CASSRDSPNEQFF. The gene calls are TRBV6-5 and TRBJ2-1; there is no DNA to check the TCRdb D call of TRBD1. The germline V gene has CDR1 MNHEY and CDR2 SVGAGI. The CDR3 covers 13 residues.

The V call is TRBV29-1, the J call TRBJ2-2; lacking DNA, the TRBD1 call made by TCRdb goes unchecked. The germline gives CDR1 SQVTM, CDR2 ANQGSEA. The CDR3 covers 15 residues. CDR3 residues: CSVQGVRPNTGELFF.

This sequence joins TRBV7-2 and TRBJ2-7; TCRdb's D gene call, TRBD1, goes unchecked for lack of DNA. This CDR3 comprises 14 residues. CDR1 is SGHTA, CDR2 FQGNSA, per germline. The CDR3: CASSFRDGFYEQYF.

The chain carries TRBV5-1 and TRBJ2-2. The CDR3 runs to 14 residues. Germline loops: CDR1 SGHRS, CDR2 YFSETQ. The CDR3 is CASTVGLNTGELFF.

The rearrangement links TRBV25-1 to TRBJ2-7; the D gene TCRdb calls, TRBD1, cannot be checked with no DNA. This CDR3 contains 14 residues. Germline CDR1 reads MGHDK; CDR2 reads SYGVNS. The CDR3 is CASSDDRKRYEQYF.

The chain combines TRBV12-3 or TRBV12-4 with TRBJ2-1; TCRdb gives TRBD1 as the D gene, but with no DNA this cannot be confirmed. This CDR3 is 13 amino acids long. The CDR3 spells CASSQGGQTQQFF.